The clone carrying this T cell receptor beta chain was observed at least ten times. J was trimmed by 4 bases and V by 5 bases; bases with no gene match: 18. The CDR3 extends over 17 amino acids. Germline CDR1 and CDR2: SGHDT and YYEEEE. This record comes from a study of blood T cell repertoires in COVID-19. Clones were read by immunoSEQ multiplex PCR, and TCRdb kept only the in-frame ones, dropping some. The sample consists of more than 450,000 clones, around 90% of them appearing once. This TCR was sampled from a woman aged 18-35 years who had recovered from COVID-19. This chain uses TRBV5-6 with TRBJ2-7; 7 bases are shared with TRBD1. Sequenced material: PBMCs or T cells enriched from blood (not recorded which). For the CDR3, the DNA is TGTGCCAGCAGATCGAATGCAGTGGGGGACAGAGAATACGAGCAGTACTTC. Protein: CASRSNAVGDREYEQYF.